A selection of T cell receptor beta chains follows, all from one sample in a study of blood T cell repertoires in COVID-19. This table comes from immunoSEQ multiplex PCR, and its TCRdb copy is limited to in-frame clones, with some not included. The repertoire includes roughly 280,000 clones, 86% of them detected once, and about 2.1% sits in the top ten. Material for sequencing was peripheral blood. The receptors shown here come from a young man with active or convalescent COVID-19. The CDR3 runs from the conserved cysteine through the conserved F or W. Fields, in order: V gene, J gene, CDR3 length, CDR3 protein.

v_gene: TRBV7-2; j_gene: TRBJ2-7; len: 14; CDR3aa: CASRTSGGTYEQYF
v_gene: TRBV7-2; j_gene: TRBJ1-1; len: 16; CDR3aa: CASSPRDRGPLTEAFF
v_gene: TRBV2; j_gene: TRBJ2-2; len: 15; CDR3aa: CASRAEIQGAGELFF
v_gene: TRBV6-6; j_gene: TRBJ2-7; len: 14; CDR3aa: CASTGTSGDHEQYF
v_gene: TRBV5-6; j_gene: TRBJ2-3; len: 17; CDR3aa: CASSYTTGTTGTDTQYF
v_gene: TRBV6-1; j_gene: TRBJ1-1; len: 14; CDR3aa: CASSENPQGSEAFF
v_gene: TRBV5-1; j_gene: TRBJ1-1; len: 15; CDR3aa: CASSLGDSVNTEAFF
v_gene: TRBV19; j_gene: TRBJ1-6; len: 15; CDR3aa: CASSTVQGTDSPLHF
v_gene: TRBV6-2/TRBV6-3; j_gene: TRBJ2-3; len: 19; CDR3aa: CASSYPTSGATTSTDTQYF
v_gene: TRBV9; j_gene: TRBJ2-1; len: 12; CDR3aa: CASCSSYNEQFF
v_gene: TRBV11-2; j_gene: TRBJ1-2; len: 14; CDR3aa: CASSQARSRDGYTF
v_gene: TRBV9; j_gene: TRBJ2-3; len: 16; CDR3aa: CASSVEITRERVTQYF
v_gene: TRBV19; j_gene: TRBJ1-4; len: 16; CDR3aa: CASKEYYGTGGEKLFF
v_gene: TRBV6-6; j_gene: TRBJ1-2; len: 19; CDR3aa: CASSPPTHRQGLESYGYTF
v_gene: TRBV2; j_gene: TRBJ1-1; len: 14; CDR3aa: CASSDRGGNTEAFF
v_gene: TRBV6-2/TRBV6-3; j_gene: TRBJ1-5; len: 18; CDR3aa: CASSYSRFDRGLNQPQHF
v_gene: TRBV5-1; j_gene: TRBJ1-1; len: 15; CDR3aa: CASSSGQGANTEAFF
v_gene: TRBV4-2; j_gene: TRBJ2-1; len: 17; CDR3aa: CASSREWASGGAIGQFF
v_gene: TRBV6-1; j_gene: TRBJ2-7; len: 13; CDR3aa: CASSEGLSYEQYF
v_gene: TRBV10-3; j_gene: TRBJ1-2; len: 13; CDR3aa: CAISNRSNYGYTF
v_gene: TRBV27; j_gene: TRBJ1-5; len: 14; CDR3aa: CATRGGGNNQPQHF
v_gene: TRBV5-1; j_gene: TRBJ1-6; len: 14; CDR3aa: CASSLSQGSSPLHF
v_gene: TRBV29-1; j_gene: TRBJ2-7; len: 13; CDR3aa: CSVRLQGSYEQYF
v_gene: TRBV5-3; j_gene: TRBJ1-2; len: 18; CDR3aa: CARARNGFDQQGADGYTF
v_gene: TRBV4-1; j_gene: TRBJ2-7; len: 13; CDR3aa: CASTPGTSYEQYF
v_gene: TRBV4-3; j_gene: TRBJ1-3; len: 14; CDR3aa: CASSPGKTGNTIYF
v_gene: TRBV3-1/TRBV3-2; j_gene: TRBJ1-5; len: 13; CDR3aa: CASSQDVNQPQHF
v_gene: TRBV6-1; j_gene: TRBJ2-5; len: 16; CDR3aa: CASSGSATGSQETQYF
v_gene: TRBV7-6; j_gene: TRBJ2-1; len: 19; CDR3aa: CASSLVPSGGPSPYNEQFF
v_gene: TRBV4-1; j_gene: TRBJ1-1; len: 13; CDR3aa: CASSQEGGAPAFF
v_gene: TRBV15; j_gene: TRBJ1-5; len: 16; CDR3aa: CATSRGTVYSNQPQHF
v_gene: TRBV5-8; j_gene: TRBJ1-2; len: 15; CDR3aa: CASSLRSRQAYGYTF
v_gene: TRBV11-2; j_gene: TRBJ2-3; len: 17; CDR3aa: CASSQRTGGVNTDTQYF
v_gene: TRBV27; j_gene: TRBJ2-1; len: 18; CDR3aa: CASSFSRVLRSSYNEQFF
v_gene: TRBV7-9; j_gene: TRBJ1-1; len: 15; CDR3aa: CASSLTYSRNTEAFF
v_gene: TRBV4-2; j_gene: TRBJ1-6; len: 16; CDR3aa: CASSQDFLTENSPLHF
v_gene: TRBV29-1; j_gene: TRBJ1-2; len: 12; CDR3aa: CSVDGQSLGYTF
v_gene: TRBV19; j_gene: TRBJ2-5; len: 13; CDR3aa: CASSINKKETQYF
v_gene: TRBV19; j_gene: TRBJ2-5; len: 14; CDR3aa: CASSITSAGETQYF
v_gene: TRBV6-5; j_gene: TRBJ2-5; len: 13; CDR3aa: CASSYGTGETQYF
v_gene: TRBV9; j_gene: TRBJ2-5; len: 15; CDR3aa: CASSVVSAGRETQYF
v_gene: TRBV30; j_gene: TRBJ1-2; len: 13; CDR3aa: CAWSVGGPYGYTF
v_gene: TRBV2; j_gene: TRBJ1-1; len: 15; CDR3aa: CASRHRGTLVTEAFF
v_gene: TRBV5-6; j_gene: TRBJ1-4; len: 11; CDR3aa: CATCENEKLFF
v_gene: TRBV7-2; j_gene: TRBJ2-3; len: 17; CDR3aa: CASSLVPSSRGTDTQYF
v_gene: TRBV4-2; j_gene: TRBJ1-6; len: 15; CDR3aa: CASSQDPGNNSPLHF
v_gene: TRBV18; j_gene: TRBJ1-1; len: 13; CDR3aa: CATSGQVNTEAFF
v_gene: TRBV11-2; j_gene: TRBJ1-6; len: 17; CDR3aa: CASSFAGTGDYNSPLHF
v_gene: TRBV7-3; j_gene: TRBJ2-1; len: 14; CDR3aa: CASSPQAANNEQFF
v_gene: TRBV19; j_gene: TRBJ1-2; len: 13; CDR3aa: CASSSTTGGGYTF
v_gene: TRBV11-1; j_gene: TRBJ1-2; len: 12; CDR3aa: CASSASGVGYTF
v_gene: TRBV5-4; j_gene: TRBJ2-1; len: 13; CDR3aa: CASSLERGYEQFF
v_gene: TRBV19; j_gene: TRBJ2-1; len: 14; CDR3aa: CASRLAGGYNEQFF